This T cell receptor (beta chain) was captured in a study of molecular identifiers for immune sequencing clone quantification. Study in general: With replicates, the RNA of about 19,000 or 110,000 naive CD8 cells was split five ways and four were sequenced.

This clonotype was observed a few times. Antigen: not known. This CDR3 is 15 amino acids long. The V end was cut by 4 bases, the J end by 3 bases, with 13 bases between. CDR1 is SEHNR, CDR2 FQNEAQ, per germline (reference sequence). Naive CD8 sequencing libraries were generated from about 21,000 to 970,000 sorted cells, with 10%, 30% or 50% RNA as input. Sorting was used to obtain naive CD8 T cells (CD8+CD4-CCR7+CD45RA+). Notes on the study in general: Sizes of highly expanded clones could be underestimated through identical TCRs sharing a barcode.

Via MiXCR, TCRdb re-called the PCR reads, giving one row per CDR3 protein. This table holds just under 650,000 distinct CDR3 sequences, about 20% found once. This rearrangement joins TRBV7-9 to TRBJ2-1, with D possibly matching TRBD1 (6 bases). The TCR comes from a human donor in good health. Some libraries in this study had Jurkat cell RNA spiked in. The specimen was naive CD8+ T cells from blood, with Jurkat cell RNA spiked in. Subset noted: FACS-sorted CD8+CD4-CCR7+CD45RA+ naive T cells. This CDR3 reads CASSSWTENYNEQFF. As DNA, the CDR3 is TGTGCCAGCAGCTCCTGGACAGAAAACTACAATGAGCAGTTCTTC.